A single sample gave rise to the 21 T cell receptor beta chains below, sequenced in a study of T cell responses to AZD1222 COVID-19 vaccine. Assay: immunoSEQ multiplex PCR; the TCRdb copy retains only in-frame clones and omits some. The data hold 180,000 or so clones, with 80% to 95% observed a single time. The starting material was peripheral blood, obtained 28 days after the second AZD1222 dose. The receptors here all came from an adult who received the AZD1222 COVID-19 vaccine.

CDR3 loop: CASSPAGGEAFF. Written as DNA, the CDR3 is TGCGCCAGCAGCCCGGCCGGGGGGGAGGCTTTCTTT. The chain has TRBV5-1 and TRBJ1-1, with D perhaps matching TRBD1 (5 bases). Trimming pared 4 bases from V and 11 bases from J, leaving 15 bases between. In germline, CDR1 is SGHRS, CDR2 YFSETQ. This CDR3 is built from 12 residues.

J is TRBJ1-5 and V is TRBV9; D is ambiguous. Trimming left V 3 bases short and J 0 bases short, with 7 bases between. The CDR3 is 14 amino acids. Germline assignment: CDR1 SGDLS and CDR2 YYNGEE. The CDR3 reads CASSDSLSNQPQHF. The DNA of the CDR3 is TGTGCCAGCAGCGACAGTCTTAGCAATCAGCCCCAGCATTTT.

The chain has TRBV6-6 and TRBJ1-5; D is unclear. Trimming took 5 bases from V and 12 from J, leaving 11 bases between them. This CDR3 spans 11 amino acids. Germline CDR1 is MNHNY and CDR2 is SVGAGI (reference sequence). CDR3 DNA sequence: TGTGCCAGCAGTCGCCTGGTGGACCAGCATTTT. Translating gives CASSRLVDQHF.

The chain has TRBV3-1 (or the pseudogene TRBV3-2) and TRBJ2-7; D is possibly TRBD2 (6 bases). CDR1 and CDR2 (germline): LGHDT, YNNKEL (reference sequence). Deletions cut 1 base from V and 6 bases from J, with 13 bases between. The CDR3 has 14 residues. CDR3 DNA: TGTGCCAGCAGCCAAGGGCCCACTAGCTCCGAGCAGTACTTC. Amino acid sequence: CASSQGPTSSEQYF.

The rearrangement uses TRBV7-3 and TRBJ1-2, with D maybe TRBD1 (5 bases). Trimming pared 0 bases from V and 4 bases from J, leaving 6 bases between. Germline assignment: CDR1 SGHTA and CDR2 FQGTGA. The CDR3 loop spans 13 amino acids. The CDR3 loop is CASSLTGAYGYTF. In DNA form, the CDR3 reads TGTGCCAGCAGCTTAACAGGGGCCTATGGCTACACCTTC.

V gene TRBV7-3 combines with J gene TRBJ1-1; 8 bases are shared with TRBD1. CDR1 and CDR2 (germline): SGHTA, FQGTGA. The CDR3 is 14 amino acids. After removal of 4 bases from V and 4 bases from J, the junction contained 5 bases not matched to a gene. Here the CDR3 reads CASSYGQGSTEAFF. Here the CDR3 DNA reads TGTGCCAGCAGCTACGGACAGGGATCCACTGAAGCTTTCTTT.

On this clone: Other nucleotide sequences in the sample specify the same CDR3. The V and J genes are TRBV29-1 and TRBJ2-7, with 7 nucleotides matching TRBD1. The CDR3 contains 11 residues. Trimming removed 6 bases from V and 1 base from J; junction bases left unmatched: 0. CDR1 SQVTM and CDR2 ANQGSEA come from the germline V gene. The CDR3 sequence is CSVQGSYEQYF. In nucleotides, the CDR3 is TGCAGCGTACAGGGGTCCTACGAGCAGTACTTC.

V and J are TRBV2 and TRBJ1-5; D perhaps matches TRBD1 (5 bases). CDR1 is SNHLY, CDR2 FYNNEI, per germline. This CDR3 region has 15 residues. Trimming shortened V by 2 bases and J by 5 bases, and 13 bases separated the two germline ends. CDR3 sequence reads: CASSEPPGGYQPQHF. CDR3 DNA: TGTGCCAGCAGTGAACCCCCGGGGGGGTATCAGCCCCAGCATTTT. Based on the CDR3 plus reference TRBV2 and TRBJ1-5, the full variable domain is EPEVTQTPSHQVTQMGQEVILRCVPISNHLYFYWYRQILGQKVEFLVSFYNNEISEKSEIFDDQFSVERPDGSNFTLKIRSTKLEDSAMYFCASSEPPGGYQPQHFGDGTRLSIL.

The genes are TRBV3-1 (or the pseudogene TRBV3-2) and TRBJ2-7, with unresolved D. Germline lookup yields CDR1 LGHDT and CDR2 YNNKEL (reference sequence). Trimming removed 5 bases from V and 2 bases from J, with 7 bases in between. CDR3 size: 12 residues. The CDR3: CASSSRTYEQYF. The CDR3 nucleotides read TGTGCCAGCAGCTCCAGGACCTACGAGCAGTACTTC.

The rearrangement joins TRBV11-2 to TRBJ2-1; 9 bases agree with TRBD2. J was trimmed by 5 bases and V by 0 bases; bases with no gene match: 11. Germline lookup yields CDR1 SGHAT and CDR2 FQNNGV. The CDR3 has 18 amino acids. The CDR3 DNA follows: TGTGCCAGCAGCTTAGATAGGTCTGGGCTAGCGGGGAACAATGAGCAGTTCTTC. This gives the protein CASSLDRSGLAGNNEQFF. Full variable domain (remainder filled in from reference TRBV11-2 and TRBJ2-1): EAGVAQSPRYKIIEKRQSVAFWCNPISGHATLYWYQQILGQGPKLLIQFQNNGVVDDSQLPKDRFSAERLKGVDSTLKIQPAKLEDSAVYLCASSLDRSGLAGNNEQFFGPGTRLTVL.

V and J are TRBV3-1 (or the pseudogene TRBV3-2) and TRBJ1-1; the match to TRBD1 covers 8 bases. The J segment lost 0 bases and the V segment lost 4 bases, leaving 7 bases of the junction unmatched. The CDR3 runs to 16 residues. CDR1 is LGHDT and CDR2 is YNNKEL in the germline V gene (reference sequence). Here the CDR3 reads CASSPGTGLMNTEAFF. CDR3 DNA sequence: TGTGCCAGCAGCCCAGGGACAGGCCTAATGAACACTGAAGCTTTCTTT.

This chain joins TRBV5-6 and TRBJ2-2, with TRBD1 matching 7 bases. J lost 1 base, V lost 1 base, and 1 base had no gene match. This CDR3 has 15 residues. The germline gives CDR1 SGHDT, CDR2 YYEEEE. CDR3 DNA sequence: TGTGCCAGCAGCTTGTGGGACAGGAACACCGGGGAGCTGTTTTTT. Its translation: CASSLWDRNTGELFF.

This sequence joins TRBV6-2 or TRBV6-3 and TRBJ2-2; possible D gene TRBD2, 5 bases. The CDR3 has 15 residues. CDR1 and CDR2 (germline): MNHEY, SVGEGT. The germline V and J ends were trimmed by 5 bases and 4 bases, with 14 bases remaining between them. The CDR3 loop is CASSKWAGGTGELFF. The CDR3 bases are TGTGCCAGCAGTAAATGGGCAGGAGGCACCGGGGAGCTGTTTTTT.

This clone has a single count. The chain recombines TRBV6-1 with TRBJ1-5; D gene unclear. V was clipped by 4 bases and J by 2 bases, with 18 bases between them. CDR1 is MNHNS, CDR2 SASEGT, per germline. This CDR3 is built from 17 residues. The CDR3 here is CASSVNRYAPGNQPQHF. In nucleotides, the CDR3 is TGTGCCAGCAGTGTGAATCGATACGCCCCTGGCAATCAGCCCCAGCATTTT.

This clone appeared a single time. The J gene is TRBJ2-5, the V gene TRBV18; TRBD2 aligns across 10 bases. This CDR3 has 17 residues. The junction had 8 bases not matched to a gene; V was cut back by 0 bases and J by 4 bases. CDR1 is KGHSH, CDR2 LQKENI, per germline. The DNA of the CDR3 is TGTGCCAGCTCACCACCGGCCCTAGCGGGGGCCCGAGAGACCCAGTACTTC. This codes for CASSPPALAGARETQYF.

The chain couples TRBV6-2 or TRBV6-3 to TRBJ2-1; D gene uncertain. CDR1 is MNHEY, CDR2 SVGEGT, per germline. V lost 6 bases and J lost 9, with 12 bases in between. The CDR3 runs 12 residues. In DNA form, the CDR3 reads TGTGCCAGCAGCTGGATACCCGGTGAGCAGTTCTTC. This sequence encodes CASSWIPGEQFF.

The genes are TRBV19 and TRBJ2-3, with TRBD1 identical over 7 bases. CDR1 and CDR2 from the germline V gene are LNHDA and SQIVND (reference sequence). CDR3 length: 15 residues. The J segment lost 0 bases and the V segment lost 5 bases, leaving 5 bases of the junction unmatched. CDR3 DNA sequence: TGTGCCAGTAGTTCCCGGGACAGTAGCACAGATACGCAGTATTTT. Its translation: CASSSRDSSTDTQYF.

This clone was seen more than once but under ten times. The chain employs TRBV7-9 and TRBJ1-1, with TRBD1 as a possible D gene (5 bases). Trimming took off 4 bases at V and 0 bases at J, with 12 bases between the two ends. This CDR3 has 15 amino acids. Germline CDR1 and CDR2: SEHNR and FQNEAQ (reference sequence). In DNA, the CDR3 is TGTGCCAGCAGCTCCCTGGGACGGCTGAACACTGAAGCTTTCTTT. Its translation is CASSSLGRLNTEAFF.

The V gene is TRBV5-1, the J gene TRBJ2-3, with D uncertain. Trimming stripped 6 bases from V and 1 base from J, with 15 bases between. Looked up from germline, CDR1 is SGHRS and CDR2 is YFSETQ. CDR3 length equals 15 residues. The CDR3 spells CASTPGLSRTDTQYF. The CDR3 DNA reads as TGCGCCAGCACCCCCGGGCTCTCCCGCACAGATACGCAGTATTTT.

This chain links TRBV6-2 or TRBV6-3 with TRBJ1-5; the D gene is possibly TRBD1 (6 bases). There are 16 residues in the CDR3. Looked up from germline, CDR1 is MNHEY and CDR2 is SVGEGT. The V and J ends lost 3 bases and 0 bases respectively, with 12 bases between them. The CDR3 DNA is TGTGCCAGCAGTTATTGGGCAGGGGATAGCAATCAGCCCCAGCATTTT. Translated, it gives CASSYWAGDSNQPQHF.

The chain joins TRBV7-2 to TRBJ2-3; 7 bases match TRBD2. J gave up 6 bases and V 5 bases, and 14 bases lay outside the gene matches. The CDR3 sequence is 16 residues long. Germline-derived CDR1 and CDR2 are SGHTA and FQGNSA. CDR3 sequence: CASSPLLQLAWDTQYF. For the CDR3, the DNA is TGTGCCAGCAGCCCCTTACTTCAACTAGCGTGGGATACGCAGTATTTT.